Below are 8 T cell receptor beta chains sequenced from a single sample in a study of T-cell reconstitution after alpha-beta-depleted transplantation in children. Preparation of the TCRbeta library used unique molecular identifiers. TCRdb fed the PCR reads into MiXCR, producing one record per CDR3 protein. The repertoire holds approximately 980,000 distinct CDR3 sequences, around 30% seen once, with roughly 31% in the top ten. The sample was PBMCs, mostly from graft donor cells, taken 360 days after TCRalphabeta/CD19-depleted stem cell transplant. The receptors were gathered from a boy younger than two who had a stem cell transplant for SCID, so the T cells may come from the graft donor.

The chain joins TRBV3-1 to TRBJ2-1; the D gene is possibly TRBD1 (6 bases). The CDR3 covers 15 residues. Germline-derived CDR1 and CDR2 are LGHDT and YNNKEL (reference sequence). The ends were cut back, 0 bases at V and 2 bases at J, with 8 bases in the middle. The chain's CDR3 is CASSQEGATYNEQFF. For the CDR3, the DNA is TGTGCCAGCAGCCAAGAGGGGGCCACCTACAATGAGCAGTTCTTC.

This sequence joins TRBV29-1 and TRBJ2-7; weak D call: TRBD2 (6 bases). The CDR3 consists of 11 residues. The germline V and J ends were trimmed by 5 bases and 5 bases, with 10 bases remaining between them. The germline V gene has CDR1 SQVTM and CDR2 ANQGSEA. The CDR3 DNA reads as TGCAGCGTTTCGGGGGACCACGAGCAGTACTTC. It specifies CSVSGDHEQYF.

The V gene is TRBV12-3 or TRBV12-4, the J gene TRBJ1-5; no firm D call. With 5 bases removed from V and 7 bases from J, the gap between germline ends came to 15 bases. This CDR3 spans 14 amino acids. Here the CDR3 reads CASSKRNSQQPQHF. DNA for the CDR3: TGTGCCAGCAGTAAGAGGAACAGCCAACAGCCCCAGCATTTT.

This clonotype was recorded a few times. The rearrangement links TRBV28 to TRBJ2-4; 10 bases are a match to TRBD2. CDR1 is MDHEN, CDR2 SYDVKM, per germline. The junction had 11 bases not matched to a gene; V was cut back by 6 bases and J by 0 bases. This CDR3 has 18 amino acids. The CDR3 nucleotides are TGTGCCAGCAGCCCCCCGACTAGCGGGCCTCTAGCCAAAAACATTCAGTACTTC. Translating it yields CASSPPTSGPLAKNIQYF.

This clonotype was detected a few times. V gene TRBV20-1 combines with J gene TRBJ1-5; D might be TRBD1 (5 bases). CDR3 length equals 15 residues. The V end lost 7 bases, the J end lost 0 bases, and 16 bases lay between the germline ends. The V gene's germline CDR1 is DFQATT and CDR2 SNEGSKA (reference sequence). This CDR3 is CSVRVGTYSNQPQHF. The CDR3 DNA sequence: TGCAGTGTTAGGGTAGGGACCTATAGCAATCAGCCCCAGCATTTT.

This clonotype was counted at least ten times. The chain employs TRBV5-1 and TRBJ1-3, with D unresolved. This CDR3 region has 15 residues. Trimming removed 0 bases from V and 2 bases from J, with 9 bases in between. Germline CDR1 is SGHRS and CDR2 is YFSETQ. The CDR3 DNA is TGCGCCAGCAGCTTGGATACGGTACCTGGAAACACCATATATTTT. It specifies CASSLDTVPGNTIYF.

The chain couples TRBV4-3 to TRBJ2-5, with 8 bases matching TRBD1. This CDR3 has 16 amino acids. Trimming took 5 bases from V and 3 from J; bases not matched to a gene: 11. From germline, CDR1 is LGHNA and CDR2 YSLEER. As DNA, the CDR3 is TGCGCCAGCAGCACCTCCCGGGACAGGCCCGAAGAGACCCAGTACTTC. Translation gives CASSTSRDRPEETQYF.

The gene calls are TRBV9 and TRBJ2-3; 8 bases fit TRBD1. The CDR3 spans 18 residues. The V and J ends lost 0 bases and 0 bases, in that order; junction bases with no gene match: 9. The germline gives CDR1 SGDLS, CDR2 YYNGEE. The CDR3 is CASSVGGRGRLSTDTQYF. The CDR3 nucleotides are TGTGCCAGCAGCGTAGGCGGCAGGGGGCGGCTCAGCACAGATACGCAGTATTTT. The variable domain in full, with the rest retrieved from reference TRBV9 and TRBJ2-3, is DSGVTQTPKHLITATGQRVTLRCSPRSGDLSVYWYQQSLDQGLQFLIQYYNGEERAKGNILERFSAQQFPDLHSELNLSSLELGDSALYFCASSVGGRGRLSTDTQYFGPGTRLTVL.